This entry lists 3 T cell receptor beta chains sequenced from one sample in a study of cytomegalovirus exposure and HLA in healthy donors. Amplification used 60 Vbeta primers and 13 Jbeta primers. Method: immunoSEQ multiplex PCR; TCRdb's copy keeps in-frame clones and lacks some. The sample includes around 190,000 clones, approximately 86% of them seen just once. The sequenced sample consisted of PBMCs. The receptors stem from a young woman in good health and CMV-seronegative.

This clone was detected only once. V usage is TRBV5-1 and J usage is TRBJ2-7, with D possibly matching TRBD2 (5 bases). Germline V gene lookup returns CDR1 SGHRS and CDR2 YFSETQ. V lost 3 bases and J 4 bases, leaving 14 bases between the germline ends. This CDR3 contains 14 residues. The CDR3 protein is CASSYLGPGYEQYF. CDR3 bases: TGCGCCAGCAGCTACCTGGGCCCGGGATACGAGCAGTACTTC.

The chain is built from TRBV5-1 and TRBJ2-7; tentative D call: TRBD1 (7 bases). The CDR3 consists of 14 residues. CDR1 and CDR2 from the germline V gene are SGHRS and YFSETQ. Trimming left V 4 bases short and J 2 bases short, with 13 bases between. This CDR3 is CASSRGTEAYEQYF. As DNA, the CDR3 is TGCGCCAGCAGCCGGGGGACAGAAGCCTACGAGCAGTACTTC.

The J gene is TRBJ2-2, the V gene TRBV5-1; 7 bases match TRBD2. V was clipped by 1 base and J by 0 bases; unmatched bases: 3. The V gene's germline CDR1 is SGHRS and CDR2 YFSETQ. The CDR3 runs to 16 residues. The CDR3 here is CASSLPLAANTGELFF. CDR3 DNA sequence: TGCGCCAGCAGCTTGCCCCTAGCGGCGAACACCGGGGAGCTGTTTTTT.